Shown below are 9 T cell receptor beta chains from a single sample sequenced in a study of neurological immune-mediated disorders. TCRdb re-derived calls from the 5' RACE reads in MiXCR, one entry per CDR3 protein. The sample comprises 95,000 to 150,000 distinct CDR3 sequences, roughly 3.2% of which are singletons, and about 1.2% rests with the top ten. Sequenced sample: PBMCs. These receptors originate from a woman aged 25 to 45 with multiple sclerosis.

The sample holds a few counts of this clonotype. The chain joins TRBV5-1 to TRBJ1-1; D not resolved. V lost 3 bases to trimming and J lost 6 bases, with 21 bases between them. CDR3 length: 16 amino acids. Germline V gene sequence: CDR1 SGHRS, CDR2 YFSETQ. CDR3 nucleotide sequence: TGCGCCAGCAGCTCGGACGGGCGCACGGGGAGGGCTGAAGCTTTCTTT. Protein product: CASSSDGRTGRAEAFF.

The sample holds many counts of this clonotype. The gene calls are TRBV29-1 and TRBJ2-1; possible D gene TRBD1, 6 bases. Per germline, CDR1 SQVTM and CDR2 ANQGSEA. This CDR3 is 12 amino acids long. Deletions cut 4 bases from V and 8 bases from J, with 12 bases between. CDR3 amino acids: CSVVGAIDEQFF. The CDR3 DNA reads TGCAGCGTTGTGGGGGCCATAGATGAGCAGTTCTTC.

This clonotype has ten or more counts. The chain carries TRBV13 and TRBJ2-1; D is perhaps TRBD2 (6 bases). Per germline, CDR1 PRHDT and CDR2 FYEKMQ (reference sequence). The CDR3 runs 15 residues. The V end was cut by 3 bases, the J end by 2 bases, with 11 bases between. CDR3 in DNA: TGTGCCAGCAGCTTTCGGCGGGGAACCTACAATGAGCAGTTCTTC. This gives the protein CASSFRRGTYNEQFF.

The sample holds a few counts of this clonotype. The chain joins TRBV27 to TRBJ1-2, with D maybe TRBD1 (5 bases). Between the trimmed V and J ends, which lost 0 bases and 5 bases, there was a span of 13 bases. This CDR3 spans 15 amino acids. Per the germline V gene, CDR1 is MNHEY and CDR2 is SMNVEV (reference sequence). The CDR3 spells CASSLSFGTLYGYTF. CDR3 sequence (DNA): TGTGCCAGCAGTTTATCTTTTGGGACGTTATATGGCTACACCTTC.

This clonotype was detected ten times or more. This chain joins TRBV7-9 and TRBJ1-2; no firm D call. V was cut by 3 bases and J by 8 bases, with 10 bases left in between. CDR1 SEHNR and CDR2 FQNEAQ come from the germline V gene (reference sequence). The CDR3 is 12 amino acids. The CDR3 DNA reads as TGTGCCAGCAGCTTCAGTTCAGAAGGCTACACCTTC. Translated, it gives CASSFSSEGYTF.

In this sample, this clonotype turned up many times. The CDR3 DNA follows: TGTGCCACCAGCAGAGATTATCCGGGGGGGAATGAGCAGTTCTTC. This codes for CATSRDYPGGNEQFF. The V call is TRBV15, the J call TRBJ2-1; 8 bases match TRBD2. The CDR3 extends over 15 amino acids. Trimming removed 0 bases from V and 7 bases from J; junction bases left unmatched: 5. Germline CDR1 LNHNV, CDR2 YYDKDF (reference sequence). Together with reference TRBV15 and TRBJ2-1, the CDR3 gives the full variable domain: DAMVIQNPRYQVTQFGKPVTLSCSQTLNHNVMYWYQQKSSQAPKLLFHYYDKDFNNEADTPDNFQSRRPNTSFCFLDIRSPGLGDTAMYLCATSRDYPGGNEQFFGPGTRLTVL.

This clonotype was counted at least ten times. CDR3 in amino acids: CASSEPGGADTGELFF. The CDR3 region has the DNA TGTGCCAGCAGTGAACCAGGGGGCGCCGACACCGGGGAGCTGTTTTTT. The gene calls are TRBV25-1 and TRBJ2-2, with 8 bases lining up with TRBD1. The CDR3 is 16 amino acids. J gave up 3 bases and V 2 bases, and 5 bases lay outside the gene matches. Germline CDR1 is MGHDK and CDR2 is SYGVNS.

This clonotype was observed at least ten times. The gene calls are TRBV20-1 and TRBJ1-1; a possible D gene is TRBD1 (5 bases). CDR3 length: 14 amino acids. V was cut by 5 bases and J by 3 bases, with 16 bases left in between. Per germline, CDR1 DFQATT and CDR2 SNEGSKA (reference sequence). The CDR3 protein is CSAQGVREDTEAFF. CDR3 DNA: TGCAGTGCTCAGGGAGTCCGCGAGGACACTGAAGCTTTCTTT.

This clonotype was observed at least ten times. The chain is built from TRBV24-1 and TRBJ2-1, with 11 bases matching TRBD1. Losses at the gene ends were 5 bases for V and 9 bases for J; bases not matched to a gene: 8. The CDR3 is 15 residues long. Germline V gene data show CDR1 as KGHDR and CDR2 as SFDVKD. The CDR3 coding sequence is TGTGCCACCAGTGCCACGGACAGGGGGCGGTTTGAGCAGTTCTTC. It codes for CATSATDRGRFEQFF.